The rows below give T cell receptor beta chains drawn from one sample of a study of regulatory T cells in long-lasting Graves disease. TCRdb processed the multiplex PCR reads anew with MiXCR; each CDR3 protein has one entry. The sample lists approximately 350,000 distinct CDR3 sequences; less than 30% were seen once. This specimen was peripheral blood mononuclear cells (PBMCs), taken when the disease was refractory, from a patient treated with antithyroid drugs. These receptors all stem from a woman in her thirties or forties with Graves disease. The CDR3 runs from the conserved cysteine through the conserved F or W.

j_call v_call cdr3_aa
TRBJ1-5 TRBV7-9 CASSLEYGAALYSNQPQHF
TRBJ1-2 TRBV9 CASTEGEGNYGYTF
TRBJ1-1 TRBV7-2 CASSWGRGNTEAFF
TRBJ2-7 TRBV28 CASSFSPSGRSVWYEQYF
TRBJ1-5 TRBV7-8 CASSLGQGGSGNQPQHF
TRBJ2-4 TRBV20-1 CSASWLAKNIQYF
TRBJ2-6 TRBV6-9 CASSYRLAGGPGANVLTF
TRBJ1-6 TRBV12-3/TRBV12-4 CASKIWGSSYNSPLHF
TRBJ2-5 TRBV15 CATSRDWGGPKGETQYF
TRBJ2-7 TRBV5-1 CASRSGRAAEQYF
TRBJ2-1 TRBV11-2 CASSLDLGGGAFDEQFF
TRBJ1-2 TRBV7-8 CASSLDRGHGYTF
TRBJ1-5 TRBV28 CASRTGGWKYSNQPQHF
TRBJ2-2 TRBV2 CASRDRDTGELFF
TRBJ1-4 TRBV28 CASSLRGVDEKLFF
TRBJ2-1 TRBV28 CASSFGPLNNEQFF
TRBJ2-7 TRBV25-1 CASSEIGQPGNEQYF
TRBJ1-6 TRBV28 CASSSTWNSPLHF
TRBJ2-1 TRBV2 CASRGTSAYNEQFF
TRBJ1-1 TRBV20-1 CSALGHLGAEAFF
TRBJ2-5 TRBV6-1 CASKTSTTKKGTETQYF
TRBJ2-7 TRBV9 CASSAGSPGGEQYF
TRBJ1-5 TRBV9 CASSPGPMGNQPQHF
TRBJ1-5 TRBV5-1 CASSLDVGSNQPQHF
TRBJ1-5 TRBV28 CASSLPQGSYSNQPQHF
TRBJ1-1 TRBV5-1 CASSLGGSTEAFF
TRBJ1-4 TRBV12-3/TRBV12-4 CATAGGSEKLFF
TRBJ1-4 TRBV6-1 CASIQDREGEKLFF
TRBJ2-5 TRBV20-1 CSASGRGETQYF
TRBJ1-2 TRBV28 CASSFSGTAALYGYTF
TRBJ2-7 TRBV28 CASSWDGPYEQYF
TRBJ2-3 TRBV29-1 CSGSSGPADTQYF
TRBJ2-7 TRBV28 CASSSIPGGAGYEQYF
TRBJ2-5 TRBV11-2 CASSLGKLAGELETQYF
TRBJ2-1 TRBV2 CASIQSGRAYNEQFF
TRBJ1-4 TRBV6-1 CASSGGETTNEKLFF
TRBJ2-5 TRBV29-1 CSARGGRGIQETQYF